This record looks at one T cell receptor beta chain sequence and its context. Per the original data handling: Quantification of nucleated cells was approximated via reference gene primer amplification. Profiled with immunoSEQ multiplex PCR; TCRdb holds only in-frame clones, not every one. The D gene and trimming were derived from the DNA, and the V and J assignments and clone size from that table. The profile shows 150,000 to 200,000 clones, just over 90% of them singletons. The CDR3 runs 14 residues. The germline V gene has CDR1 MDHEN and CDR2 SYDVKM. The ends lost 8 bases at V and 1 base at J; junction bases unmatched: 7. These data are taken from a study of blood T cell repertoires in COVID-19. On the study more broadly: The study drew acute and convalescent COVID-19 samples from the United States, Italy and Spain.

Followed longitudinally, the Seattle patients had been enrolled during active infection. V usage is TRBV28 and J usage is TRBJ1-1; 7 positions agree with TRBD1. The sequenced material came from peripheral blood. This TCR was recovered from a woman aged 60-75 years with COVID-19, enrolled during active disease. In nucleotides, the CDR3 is TGTGCCAGCGGAATACAGGGGTGGAACACTGAAGCTTTCTTT. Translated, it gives CASGIQGWNTEAFF.